What follows are 27 T cell receptor beta chains derived from one specimen sequenced in a study of cytomegalovirus exposure and HLA in healthy donors. PCR used 60 Vbeta primers and 13 Jbeta primers. Sequencing used immunoSEQ multiplex PCR; TCRdb keeps in-frame clones, though not all of them. The data contain some 130,000 clones, approximately 68% of them singletons. The source material was PBMCs. Source of these receptors: a man aged 25-40 years in good health and CMV-seropositive.

V gene TRBV28 combines with J gene TRBJ2-1, with D tentatively TRBD1 (6 bases). The length of the CDR3 is 16 residues. V gave up 5 bases and J gave up 0 bases, with 14 bases separating them. The germline V gene has CDR1 MDHEN and CDR2 SYDVKM. CDR3 sequence: CASSGHRAFSYNEQFF. For the CDR3, the DNA is TGTGCCAGCAGTGGCCACAGGGCGTTCTCCTACAATGAGCAGTTCTTC. The variable domain in full, completed from reference TRBV28 and TRBJ2-1, reads DVKVTQSSRYLVKRTGEKVFLECVQDMDHENMFWYRQDPGLGLRLIYFSYDVKMKEKGDIPEGYSVSREKKERFSLILESASTNQTSMYLCASSGHRAFSYNEQFFGPGTRLTVL.

V gene TRBV21-1 combines with J gene TRBJ2-3; TRBD2, the table's D call, was not compared with the DNA. TRBV21-1 is assigned pseudogene status. The CDR3 consists of 18 residues. CDR3 nucleotides: TGTGCCAGCAGCAGAATAGGTAACGGAGCGGAAAACACAGATACGCAGTATTTT. It yields the protein CASSRIGNGAENTDTQYF.

The V gene is TRBV9, the J gene TRBJ2-1, with TRBD2 matching over 10 bases. V trimming: 3 bases; J trimming: 5 bases; junction bases outside the gene matches: 5. CDR1 SGDLS and CDR2 YYNGEE come from the germline V gene. The CDR3 covers 15 residues. The CDR3 DNA reads TGTGCCAGCAGCGCACGGACTAGCGGAGACAATGAGCAGTTCTTC. It is translated as CASSARTSGDNEQFF.

This clone was detected only a few times. The chain is built from TRBV4-3 and TRBJ2-6, with D tentatively TRBD2 (7 bases). There are 20 residues in the CDR3. CDR1 is LGHNA and CDR2 is YSLEER in the germline V gene. The V end was cut by 7 bases, the J end by 1 base, with 26 bases between. The CDR3, as DNA: TGCGCCAGCACTTTGTTGTTGGGGGGGGCGCGGACATCTGGGGCCAACGTCCTGACTTTC. Its protein product is CASTLLLGGARTSGANVLTF.

CDR3 nucleotide sequence: TGTGCCAGTAGTATAGTCTATCTCCTTGAGTCATCATCGTCGGATTCACCCCTCCACTTT. Protein sequence: CASSIVYLLESSSSDSPLHF. V is TRBV19 and J is TRBJ1-6; D is unclear. The CDR3 has 20 residues. Trimming pared 1 base from V and 8 bases from J, leaving 27 bases between. From germline, CDR1 is LNHDA and CDR2 SQIVND (reference sequence).

As for this clone: At one of its ends the junction is not consistent with the germline gene, which may arise from a read error. In DNA, the CDR3 is TGTTCCAGCAGCTTCATCGTCGGCAGGACAGGGAATGGCTACACCTTC. This gives the protein CSSSFIVGRTGNGYTF. The rearrangement joins TRBV7-9 to TRBJ1-2; the match to TRBD1 covers 8 bases. The germline gives CDR1 SEHNR, CDR2 FQNEAQ (reference sequence). The CDR3 is 16 residues long.

The V and J genes are TRBV27 and TRBJ2-6, with a tentative D call TRBD2 (6 bases). CDR1 and CDR2 (germline): MNHEY, SMNVEV (reference sequence). V was cut by 8 bases and J by 2 bases, with 19 bases left in between. This CDR3 region has 17 residues. CDR3 amino acids: CASLPRWRAAGANVLTF. The CDR3 DNA follows: TGTGCCAGCCTCCCGAGGTGGAGGGCTGCTGGGGCCAACGTCCTGACTTTC.

The V gene is TRBV5-6, the J gene TRBJ2-1, with TRBD1 matching 9 bases. J was trimmed by 8 bases and V by 0 bases; bases with no gene match: 3. Germline V gives CDR1 SGHDT, CDR2 YYEEEE. This CDR3 is built from 14 residues. CDR3: CASSLGDRVHEQFF. The CDR3 nucleotides are TGTGCCAGCAGCTTGGGGGACAGGGTCCATGAGCAGTTCTTC.

The rearrangement uses TRBV5-1 and TRBJ2-5; D not certain. The ends were cut back, 7 bases at V and 2 bases at J, with 15 bases in the middle. This CDR3 is built from 14 residues. Germline loops: CDR1 SGHRS, CDR2 YFSETQ. The CDR3 is CASHPGSSQETQYF. CDR3 bases: TGCGCCAGCCATCCGGGTAGCTCTCAAGAGACCCAGTACTTC.

This clone turned up a few times. The chain joins TRBV5-1 to TRBJ1-1, with 7 bases fitting TRBD1. CDR3 length equals 13 residues. CDR1 and CDR2 (germline): SGHRS, YFSETQ. The ends lost 3 bases at V and 4 bases at J; junction bases unmatched: 3. The CDR3 loop reads CASSSQGSTEAFF. Written as DNA, the CDR3 is TGCGCCAGCAGCTCACAGGGGAGCACTGAAGCTTTCTTT.

The chain combines TRBV19 with TRBJ1-1; 7 bases are shared with TRBD1. The CDR3 extends over 15 amino acids. The J segment lost 4 bases and the V segment lost 4 bases, leaving 9 bases of the junction unmatched. CDR1 and CDR2 (germline): LNHDA, SQIVND (reference sequence). CDR3 sequence (DNA): TGTGCCAGTAGTACTCGACAGGGTTGGGTCACTGAAGCTTTCTTT. This encodes CASSTRQGWVTEAFF.

The chain employs TRBV11-2 and TRBJ2-1; 11 bases match TRBD2. The CDR3 consists of 19 residues. The ends lost 5 bases at V and 1 base at J; junction bases unmatched: 13. CDR1 is SGHAT, CDR2 FQNNGV, per germline. The chain's CDR3 is CASSPAGLAGRSSYNEQFF. CDR3 nucleotides: TGTGCCAGCAGCCCGGCAGGACTAGCGGGCAGGTCATCCTACAATGAGCAGTTCTTC.

This chain connects TRBV5-1 to TRBJ2-1; 10 bases map to TRBD2. V was pared by 0 bases and J by 0 bases, with 3 bases of the junction left unmatched. Germline V CDR1 and CDR2: SGHRS, YFSETQ. The CDR3 spans 17 residues. The CDR3 reads CASSLGTSGSSYNEQFF. The CDR3 DNA sequence: TGCGCCAGCAGCTTGGGGACTAGCGGAAGCTCCTACAATGAGCAGTTCTTC.

The rearrangement uses TRBV6-5 and TRBJ1-2, with D maybe TRBD1 (5 bases). Germline V lookup: CDR1 MNHEY, CDR2 SVGAGI. The germline V and J ends were trimmed by 6 bases and 3 bases, with 11 bases remaining between them. This CDR3 has 13 residues. CDR3 protein: CASSPTVHYGYTF. The CDR3 DNA sequence: TGTGCCAGCAGCCCGACAGTTCACTATGGCTACACCTTC.

This sequence joins TRBV28 and TRBJ1-5; 10 bases map to TRBD1. CDR1 and CDR2 from the germline V gene are MDHEN and SYDVKM. This CDR3 contains 15 residues. V lost 6 bases to trimming and J lost 5 bases; unmatched junction nucleotides: 7. The CDR3 DNA follows: TGTGCCAGCAGGGAGACAGGGGGCTCCTATCAGCCCCAGCATTTT. It is translated as CASRETGGSYQPQHF.

The CDR3 loop reads CATSSSRGQETQYF. CDR3 bases: TGTGCCACCAGCAGTAGCAGGGGGCAAGAGACCCAGTACTTC. The chain joins TRBV15 to TRBJ2-5, with 7 bases that match TRBD1. V lost 3 bases to trimming and J lost 2 bases; unmatched junction nucleotides: 3. The CDR3 spans 14 residues. Germline V gives CDR1 LNHNV, CDR2 YYDKDF (reference sequence).

V and J are TRBV9 and TRBJ2-1; a weak D match, TRBD1 (5 bases). The CDR3 covers 13 residues. Trimming left V 1 base short and J 3 bases short, with 5 bases between. Per the germline V gene, CDR1 is SGDLS and CDR2 is YYNGEE. CDR3 residues: CASSVQGYNEQFF. The CDR3, as DNA: TGTGCCAGCAGCGTACAGGGCTACAATGAGCAGTTCTTC.

This chain joins TRBV7-6 and TRBJ1-4, with D possibly matching TRBD1 (6 bases). CDR1 and CDR2 (germline): SGHVS, FNYEAQ. V was cut by 5 bases and J by 6 bases, with 19 bases left in between. This CDR3 spans 16 amino acids. The CDR3 DNA follows: TGTGCCAGCAGCCCCGAGACTCTAACAGGGTATGAAAAACTGTTTTTT. Protein sequence: CASSPETLTGYEKLFF. The entire variable domain, with the rest obtained from reference TRBV7-6 and TRBJ1-4, is as follows: GAGVSQSPRYKVTKRGQDVALRCDPISGHVSLYWYRQALGQGPEFLTYFNYEAQQDKSGLPNDRFSAERPEGSISTLTIQRTEQRDSAMYRCASSPETLTGYEKLFFGSGTQLSVL.

Written as DNA, the CDR3 is TGTGCCAGTAGCACCTCCGCCAACATGAACACTGAAGCTTTCTTT. Translated, it gives CASSTSANMNTEAFF. The chain uses TRBV19 and TRBJ1-1; the D is unclear. Trimming removed 6 bases at V and 0 bases at J, with 14 bases between. Germline assignment: CDR1 LNHDA and CDR2 SQIVND (reference sequence). CDR3 length equals 15 residues.

The chain has TRBV29-1 and TRBJ2-1; 8 bases fit TRBD2. Germline CDR1 SQVTM, CDR2 ANQGSEA. V gave up 3 bases and J gave up 4 bases; unmatched junction bases: 8. The CDR3 loop spans 15 amino acids. CDR3 nucleotides: TGCAGCGTTGACCCCGGGACTAGTCTGTACAATGAGCAGTTCTTC. It specifies CSVDPGTSLYNEQFF.

J is TRBJ2-3 and V is TRBV29-1; D is unresolved. CDR3 length: 13 amino acids. V lost 6 bases to trimming and J lost 5 bases, with 15 bases between them. CDR1 and CDR2 (germline): SQVTM, ANQGSEA. This CDR3 is CSVPGVGVDTQYF. The DNA of the CDR3 is TGCAGCGTGCCTGGAGTTGGAGTAGATACGCAGTATTTT.

The V and J genes are TRBV4-3 and TRBJ2-3, with 7 bases aligning to TRBD2. V was pared by 0 bases and J by 12 bases, with 6 bases of the junction left unmatched. CDR3 length: 13 amino acids. Per germline, CDR1 LGHNA and CDR2 YSLEER. The chain's CDR3 is CASSQEIRTSQYF. In DNA form, the CDR3 reads TGCGCCAGCAGCCAAGAAATCCGGACTAGTCAGTATTTT.

The chain couples TRBV4-1 to TRBJ2-5; 8 bases match TRBD1. CDR3 length equals 15 residues. Germline-derived CDR1 and CDR2 are MGHRA and YSYEKL. J gave up 5 bases and V 4 bases, and 9 bases lay outside the gene matches. In DNA, the CDR3 is TGCGCCAGCAGCCGCGACAGGGGCCCGTTGGAGACCCAGTACTTC. It encodes CASSRDRGPLETQYF.

The chain links TRBV20-1 to TRBJ2-7, with D hard to call. There are 11 residues in the CDR3. The V gene lost 6 bases and the J gene lost 5 bases, with 11 bases spanning the gap. Germline V gives CDR1 DFQATT, CDR2 SNEGSKA (reference sequence). In DNA form, the CDR3 reads TGCAGTGCCCCTATCGTTGACGAGCAGTACTTC. Translated: CSAPIVDEQYF.

The genes are TRBV7-3 and TRBJ2-2, with D maybe TRBD1 (6 bases). V lost 2 bases, J lost 0 bases, and 19 bases lay in between. This CDR3 region has 19 residues. Per the germline V gene, CDR1 is SGHTA and CDR2 is FQGTGA. CDR3 DNA sequence: TGTGCCAGCAGCTTAGGGCAGGGGCCCCCCCCCGCGAACACCGGGGAGCTGTTTTTT. This gives the protein CASSLGQGPPPANTGELFF.

This rearrangement joins TRBV7-6 to TRBJ2-7, with TRBD1 matching 9 bases. The CDR3 is made up of 14 amino acids. V lost 5 bases to trimming and J lost 7 bases; unmatched junction nucleotides: 9. Germline CDR1 reads SGHVS; CDR2 reads FNYEAQ. The CDR3 is CASSATGGGREQYF. The CDR3 nucleotides read TGTGCCAGCAGCGCGACAGGGGGGGGTCGGGAGCAGTACTTC.

The chain recombines TRBV6-1 with TRBJ1-1; 7 nucleotides agree with TRBD1. Trimming at V came to 7 bases and at J to 7 bases, leaving 9 bases not matched to a gene. This CDR3 comprises 13 residues. Germline V CDR1 and CDR2: MNHNS, SASEGT. Here the CDR3 DNA reads TGTGCCAGCAACCCCGACAGGGTTGGTGAAGCTTTCTTT. It is translated as CASNPDRVGEAFF.